Presented here are 5 T cell receptor beta chains from one specimen sequenced in a study of cytomegalovirus exposure and HLA in healthy donors. PCR used 60 Vbeta primers and 13 Jbeta primers. Profiling relied on immunoSEQ multiplex PCR, and the TCRdb table lists in-frame clones only, not all of them. Among around 190,000 clones, 65% to 85% were seen once, and the ten largest hold 1.6%. The sample was PBMCs. Every receptor here comes from a woman aged 18-30 years in good health and CMV-seronegative.

The chain joins TRBV10-2 to TRBJ2-7; 14 positions match TRBD2. The CDR3 has 15 residues. Germline CDR1 reads WSHSY; CDR2 reads SAAADI. Losses at the gene ends were 6 bases for V and 3 bases for J; bases not matched to a gene: 4. The CDR3 reads CASRAGTSGSYEQYF. The CDR3, as DNA: TGCGCCAGCAGAGCCGGGACTAGCGGGAGCTACGAGCAGTACTTC.

The V gene is TRBV5-1, the J gene TRBJ1-1; the match to TRBD1 covers 7 bases. From germline, CDR1 is SGHRS and CDR2 YFSETQ. This CDR3 spans 15 amino acids. V was pared by 1 base and J by 3 bases, with 6 bases of the junction left unmatched. This chain's CDR3 is CASSLSPGGYTEAFF. In nucleotides, the CDR3 is TGCGCCAGCAGCTTGAGCCCAGGGGGGTACACTGAAGCTTTCTTT.

The chain has TRBV9 and TRBJ2-7, with a tentative D call TRBD1 (6 bases). The germline CDR1 and CDR2 sequences are SGDLS and YYNGEE. Trimming removed 9 bases at V and 3 bases at J, with 16 bases between. This CDR3 region has 13 residues. CDR3 amino acids: CAKDSKGDYEQYF. Here the CDR3 DNA reads TGTGCCAAGGACTCCAAGGGGGACTACGAGCAGTACTTC.

The chain joins TRBV2 to TRBJ2-5; TRBD1 matches at 8 bases. CDR3 length: 14 amino acids. The junction had 3 bases not matched to a gene; V was cut back by 1 base and J by 5 bases. Germline V lookup: CDR1 SNHLY, CDR2 FYNNEI. CDR3 sequence reads: CASSEGTGKETQYF. In nucleotides, the CDR3 is TGTGCCAGCAGTGAAGGGACAGGGAAGGAGACCCAGTACTTC.

The chain joins TRBV7-3 to TRBJ2-4; tentative D call: TRBD2 (6 bases). The CDR3 consists of 14 residues. The germline V and J ends were trimmed by 2 bases and 3 bases, with 8 bases remaining between them. Looked up from germline, CDR1 is SGHTA and CDR2 is FQGTGA. CDR3 region: CASSLGGDKNIQYF. The CDR3 region has the DNA TGTGCCAGCAGCTTAGGCGGGGACAAAAACATTCAGTACTTC.